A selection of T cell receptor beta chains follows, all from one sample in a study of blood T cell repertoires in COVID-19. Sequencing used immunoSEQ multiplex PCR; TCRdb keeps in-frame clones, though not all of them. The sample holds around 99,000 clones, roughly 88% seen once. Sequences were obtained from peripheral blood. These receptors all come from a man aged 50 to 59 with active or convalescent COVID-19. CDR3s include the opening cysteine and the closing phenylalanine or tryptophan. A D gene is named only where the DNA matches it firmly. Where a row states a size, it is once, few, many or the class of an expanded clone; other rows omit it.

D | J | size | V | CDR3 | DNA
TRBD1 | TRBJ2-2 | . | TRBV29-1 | CSVGTGWNGELFF | TGCAGCGTTGGGACAGGGTGGAACGGGGAGCTGTTTTTT
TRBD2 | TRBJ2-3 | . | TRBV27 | CASSFWLAGGFTDTQYF | TGTGCCAGCAGTTTTTGGCTAGCGGGAGGGTTCACAGATACGCAGTATTTT
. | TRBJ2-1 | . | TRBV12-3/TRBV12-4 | CASSKDSFNEQFF | TGTGCCAGCAGTAAAGACAGCTTCAATGAGCAGTTCTTC
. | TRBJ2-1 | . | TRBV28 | CASSRPSSYNEQFF | TGTGCCAGCAGTAGGCCTAGTTCCTACAATGAGCAGTTCTTC
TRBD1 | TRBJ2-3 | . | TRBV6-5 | CASSFRTGWHRATQYF | TGTGCCAGCAGTTTCCGGACAGGGTGGCACAGAGCTACGCAGTATTTT
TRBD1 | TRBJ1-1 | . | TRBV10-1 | CASSESEDRGAFF | TGCGCCAGCAGTGAGTCGGAGGACAGGGGAGCTTTCTTT
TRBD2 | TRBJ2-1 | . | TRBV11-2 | CASSASGSSRFF | TGTGCCAGCTCCGCTAGCGGGAGTTCTCGGTTCTTC
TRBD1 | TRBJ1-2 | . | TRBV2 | CASTRTGTNYGYTF | TGTGCCAGCACCAGGACAGGGACTAACTATGGCTACACCTTC
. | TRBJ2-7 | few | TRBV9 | CASMTGVIPDEQYF | TGTGCCAGCATGACGGGAGTCATTCCCGACGAGCAGTACTTC
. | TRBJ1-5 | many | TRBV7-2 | CASSERTGNQPQHF | TGTGCCAGCAGCGAGAGGACAGGCAATCAGCCCCAGCATTTT
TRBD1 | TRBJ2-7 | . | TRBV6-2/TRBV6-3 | CASSYPPGQGARGGSYEQYF | TGTGCCAGCAGTTACCCTCCGGGACAGGGGGCTAGGGGCGGATCCTACGAGCAGTACTTC
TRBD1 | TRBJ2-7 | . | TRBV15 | CATSREQGPYEQYF | TGTGCCACCAGCAGGGAACAGGGGCCCTACGAGCAGTACTTC
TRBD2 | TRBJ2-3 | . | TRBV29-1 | CSVWGGGLASTDTQYF | TGCAGCGTTTGGGGCGGGGGGTTGGCTAGCACAGATACGCAGTATTTT
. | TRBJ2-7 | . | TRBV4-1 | CASSQDNPRQAIEQYF | TGCGCCAGCAGCCAAGATAACCCGAGACAGGCGATAGAGCAGTACTTC
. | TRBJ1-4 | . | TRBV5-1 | CASRGGLANEKLFF | TGCGCCAGCCGGGGGGGACTAGCTAATGAAAAACTGTTTTTT
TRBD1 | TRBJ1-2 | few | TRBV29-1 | CSVGGLTGTGGNYGYTF | TGCAGCGTTGGGGGACTCACCGGGACAGGGGGCAACTATGGCTACACCTTC
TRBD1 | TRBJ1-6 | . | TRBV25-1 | CASSEGDRDSYNSPLHF | TGTGCCAGCAGTGAGGGGGACAGGGATTCTTATAATTCACCCCTCCACTTT
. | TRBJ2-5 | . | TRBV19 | CASRLTRARGETQYF | TGTGCCAGTAGGCTCACCAGAGCGAGAGGGGAGACCCAGTACTTC
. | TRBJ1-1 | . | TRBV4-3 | CASSQDFGVGTEAFF | TGCGCCAGCAGCCAAGATTTCGGGGTAGGCACTGAAGCTTTCTTT
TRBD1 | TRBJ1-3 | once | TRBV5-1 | CASSLGDRRNTIYF | TGCGCCAGCAGCTTGGGGGACAGAAGAAACACCATATATTTT
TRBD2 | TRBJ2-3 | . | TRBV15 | CATFSGTSGTDTQYF | TGTGCCACCTTTTCCGGGACTAGCGGCACAGATACGCAGTATTTT
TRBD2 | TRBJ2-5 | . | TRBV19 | CASSKIAGGVETQYF | TGTGCCAGTAGTAAGATAGCGGGAGGGGTGGAGACCCAGTACTTC
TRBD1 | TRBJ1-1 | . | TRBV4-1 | CASSQDTPGGTEAFF | TGCGCCAGCAGCCAAGATACCCCAGGGGGCACTGAAGCTTTCTTT
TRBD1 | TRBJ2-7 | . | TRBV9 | CASSAQTGVHEQYF | TGTGCCAGCAGCGCCCAAACAGGGGTCCACGAGCAGTACTTC
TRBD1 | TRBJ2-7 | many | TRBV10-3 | CAIARGDRGYEQYF | TGTGCCATCGCCCGAGGGGACAGGGGGTACGAGCAGTACTTC
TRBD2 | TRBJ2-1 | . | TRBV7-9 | CASSEGLAGVDSYNEQFF | TGTGCCAGCAGTGAGGGACTAGCGGGAGTTGACTCCTACAATGAGCAGTTCTTC
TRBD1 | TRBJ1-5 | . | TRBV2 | CASSETGVGQPQHF | TGTGCCAGCAGTGAGACAGGGGTGGGTCAGCCCCAGCATTTT
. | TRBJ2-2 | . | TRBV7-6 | CASSFLRGSGELFF | TGTGCCAGCAGCTTCCTACGGGGTTCCGGGGAGCTGTTTTTT
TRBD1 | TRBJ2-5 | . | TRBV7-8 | CASSPDRGKETQYF | TGTGCCAGCAGCCCCGACAGGGGTAAAGAGACCCAGTACTTC
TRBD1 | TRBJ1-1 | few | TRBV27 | CASSLLDRDITEAFF | TGTGCCAGCAGTTTGCTGGACAGGGATATCACTGAAGCTTTCTTT
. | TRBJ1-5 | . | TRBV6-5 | CASSLERGNQPQHF | TGTGCCAGCAGTCTAGAGAGGGGCAATCAGCCCCAGCATTTT
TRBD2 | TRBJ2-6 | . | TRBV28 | CASSLGEGLKVGANVLTF | TGTGCCAGCAGTTTGGGGGAGGGCCTAAAGGTTGGGGCCAACGTCCTGACTTTC